Listed here are 15 T cell receptor beta chains from one sample, sequenced in a study of blood T cell repertoires in COVID-19. Clones were read by immunoSEQ multiplex PCR, and TCRdb kept only the in-frame ones, dropping some. The data hold about 91,000 clones, with 88% observed a single time. The sample was peripheral blood. The origin of the receptors is a woman over 75 with active COVID-19.

This clone has a handful of counts. This rearrangement joins TRBV19 to TRBJ2-3; unclear D gene. V lost 2 bases and J lost 1, with 19 bases in between. The CDR3 has 18 amino acids. Germline CDR1 reads LNHDA; CDR2 reads SQIVND (reference sequence). The CDR3 DNA reads TGTGCCAGTAGTATAAGATATGGTTTAACATCAGGCACAGATACGCAGTATTTT. Encoded protein: CASSIRYGLTSGTDTQYF.

The chain recombines TRBV4-3 with TRBJ2-3; tentatively, D is TRBD2 (6 bases). Trimming removed 1 base from V and 3 bases from J, with 11 bases in between. This CDR3 comprises 15 residues. The germline V gene has CDR1 LGHNA and CDR2 YSLEER. The CDR3 nucleotides read TGCGCCAGCAGCCAAGCCGGGAGCCGGACAGATACGCAGTATTTT. Translating it yields CASSQAGSRTDTQYF.

The genes are TRBV9 and TRBJ1-1; TRBD1 is a possible D gene (6 bases). The germline V and J ends were trimmed by 0 bases and 0 bases, with 12 bases remaining between them. This CDR3 is built from 16 residues. Germline V gives CDR1 SGDLS, CDR2 YYNGEE. The CDR3: CASSVATGPMNTEAFF. DNA of the CDR3: TGTGCCAGCAGCGTAGCTACAGGGCCCATGAACACTGAAGCTTTCTTT.

J is TRBJ2-7 and V is TRBV29-1; 12 nucleotides match TRBD1. J gave up 5 bases and V 3 bases, and 2 bases lay outside the gene matches. This CDR3 is 13 amino acids long. Germline values: CDR1 SQVTM, CDR2 ANQGSEA. This CDR3 is CSVDGTGGDEQYF. In DNA, the CDR3 is TGCAGCGTTGACGGGACAGGGGGCGACGAGCAGTACTTC.

The chain links TRBV7-2 to TRBJ1-2; D gene ambiguous. The CDR3 extends over 15 amino acids. V lost 5 bases, J lost 4 bases, and 17 bases lay in between. The germline V gene has CDR1 SGHTA and CDR2 FQGNSA. The CDR3 DNA follows: TGTGCCAGCAGCCCTTCGACACGGTCTCTCTATGGCTACACCTTC. Amino acid sequence: CASSPSTRSLYGYTF.

This chain links TRBV23-1 with TRBJ2-1; 7 bases are a match to TRBD1. TRBV23-1 is filed as an ORF, its function uncertain. CDR3 size: 20 residues. The V gene end was trimmed by 2 bases and the J gene end by 3 bases; junction bases not matched to a gene: 19. The CDR3 DNA sequence: TGCGCCAGCAGTCAACCCGGGCGGGCTGTCGACAGGGTCATCTACAATGAGCAGTTCTTC. Translation gives CASSQPGRAVDRVIYNEQFF.

This clone has only one observation. The chain joins TRBV27 to TRBJ1-2; D not resolved. Germline V lookup: CDR1 MNHEY, CDR2 SMNVEV (reference sequence). With 3 bases removed from V and 3 bases from J, the gap between germline ends came to 11 bases. CDR3 length: 14 residues. In DNA form, the CDR3 reads TGTGCCAGCAGTTTGAGGTTTCGAGACTATGGCTACACCTTC. Translating it yields CASSLRFRDYGYTF.

V and J are TRBV7-2 and TRBJ1-1; unclear D gene. This CDR3 is 13 amino acids long. With 1 base removed from V and 8 bases from J, the gap between germline ends came to 11 bases. Germline V lookup: CDR1 SGHTA, CDR2 FQGNSA. CDR3 region: CASSLESHREAFF. The CDR3, as DNA: TGTGCCAGCAGCTTAGAATCGCACAGAGAAGCTTTCTTT.

The rearrangement links TRBV29-1 to TRBJ2-1; possibly TRBD2 for D (5 bases). V was clipped by 1 base and J by 6 bases, with 13 bases between them. Germline V gene sequence: CDR1 SQVTM, CDR2 ANQGSEA. The CDR3 is 14 amino acids. The CDR3 region has the DNA TGCAGCGTTGAAGCCCCGGGATCCGGCAATGAGCAGTTCTTC. Its translation: CSVEAPGSGNEQFF.

V is TRBV5-4 and J is TRBJ2-7; 9 nucleotides line up with TRBD1. Per the germline V gene, CDR1 is SGHNT and CDR2 is YYREEE (reference sequence). The CDR3 spans 14 residues. With V trimmed by 4 bases and J by 5 bases, 7 bases remained unmatched. In DNA, the CDR3 is TGTGCCAGCAGCAGCCCGGGACAGGGAAACGAGCAGTACTTC. Translating gives CASSSPGQGNEQYF.

Points on this clone: Its ends do not fully match the called genes, so a read error is possible. The chain combines TRBV29-1 with TRBJ2-5, with D hard to call. CDR3 length equals 11 residues. Germline lookup yields CDR1 SQVTM and CDR2 ANQGSEA. CDR3: CSVEDLRVLNF. The CDR3 DNA follows: TGCAGCGTTGAAGATCTACGGGTTTTGAACTTC.

The rearrangement uses TRBV6-2 or TRBV6-3 and TRBJ2-3; 9 nucleotides agree with TRBD1. Losses at the gene ends were 2 bases for V and 5 bases for J; bases not matched to a gene: 5. The CDR3 has 15 amino acids. Germline CDR1 is MNHEY and CDR2 is SVGEGT. The CDR3 coding sequence is TGTGCCAGCAGTTACGGGACAGGGTTTGAAGATACGCAGTATTTT. This sequence encodes CASSYGTGFEDTQYF.

This sequence joins TRBV5-1 and TRBJ2-5; 11 bases are a match to TRBD2. J was trimmed by 2 bases and V by 2 bases; bases with no gene match: 17. CDR1 and CDR2 from the germline V gene are SGHRS and YFSETQ. The CDR3 covers 20 residues. The CDR3 nucleotides are TGCGCCAGCAGCTTAACTGTAATGATGTTAGCGGGAGGGCCTCAAGAGACCCAGTACTTC. Translating gives CASSLTVMMLAGGPQETQYF.

The CDR3: CASTPGNRGDTEAFF. As DNA, the CDR3 is TGCGCCAGCACCCCTGGAAACAGGGGGGACACTGAAGCTTTCTTT. The chain joins TRBV5-1 to TRBJ1-1; 8 bases agree with TRBD1. J lost 3 bases, V lost 6 bases, and 10 bases had no gene match. Germline V lookup: CDR1 SGHRS, CDR2 YFSETQ. There are 15 residues in the CDR3.

The chain combines TRBV5-1 with TRBJ1-2, with D hard to call. This CDR3 is built from 14 residues. V lost 1 base and J lost 4, with 11 bases in between. Germline lookup yields CDR1 SGHRS and CDR2 YFSETQ. CDR3 residues: CASSLSAAGYGYTF. The CDR3 DNA is TGCGCCAGCAGCTTGTCAGCCGCGGGCTATGGCTACACCTTC.